This entry lists 26 T cell receptor beta chains sequenced from one sample in a study of tumour-infiltrating T cells in Burkitt lymphoma. The repertoire was sequenced with immunoSEQ multiplex PCR; TCRdb's copy has only in-frame clones and lacks some. The table has about 7,100 clones, about a sixth seen once; the top ten hold 3%. The material sequenced was tumor tissue. The receptors originated from a human donor with diffuse large B-cell lymphoma.

This clone was seen a few times. V gene TRBV29-1 combines with J gene TRBJ1-5, with D possibly being TRBD1 (5 bases). The V end lost 4 bases, the J end lost 9 bases, and 16 bases lay between the germline ends. Germline assignment: CDR1 SQVTM and CDR2 ANQGSEA. The CDR3 spans 13 residues. The DNA of the CDR3 is TGCAGCGTTGGTTCAGGGTTGGCTATGCCCCAGCATTTT. Translated: CSVGSGLAMPQHF.

The table lists this clone with a few counts. The rearrangement joins TRBV4-1 to TRBJ1-5; D is unclear. Trimming stripped 1 base from V and 0 bases from J, with 13 bases between. There are 17 residues in the CDR3. Looked up from germline, CDR1 is MGHRA and CDR2 is YSYEKL. CDR3 sequence (DNA): TGCGCCAGCAGCCAAGTTGGTTCACAGTATAGCAATCAGCCCCAGCATTTT. This translates into CASSQVGSQYSNQPQHF.

In its sample, this clone was seen a few times. The J gene is TRBJ2-1, the V gene TRBV15, with D possibly TRBD2 on 5 matching bases. V was clipped by 0 bases and J by 7 bases, with 13 bases between them. CDR1 is LNHNV and CDR2 is YYDKDF in the germline V gene (reference sequence). The CDR3 has 15 residues. The CDR3 spells CATSRERLGENEQFF. The DNA for the CDR3 is TGTGCCACCAGCAGAGAGAGGTTGGGAGAGAATGAGCAGTTCTTC.

This clone was seen a few times. The genes are TRBV6-1 and TRBJ2-3; 8 nucleotides match TRBD1. The CDR3 contains 15 residues. The V gene's germline CDR1 is MNHNS and CDR2 SASEGT. V lost 7 bases and J lost 0; bases outside the gene matches: 6. This chain's CDR3 is CASNRQGLSTDTQYF. CDR3 sequence (DNA): TGTGCCAGCAATCGACAGGGGCTGAGCACAGATACGCAGTATTTT.

This clone was recorded a few times. The V and J genes are TRBV5-1 and TRBJ2-5; D is undetermined. The germline CDR1 and CDR2 sequences are SGHRS and YFSETQ. The V end was cut by 1 base, the J end by 0 bases, with 1 base between. The CDR3 extends over 12 amino acids. CDR3 sequence reads: CASSLYQETQYF. CDR3 bases: TGCGCCAGCAGCTTGTACCAAGAGACCCAGTACTTC.

This clone has a handful of counts. In nucleotides, the CDR3 is TGTGCCAGTAGTGCGGACAGGAGTGCTAACTATGGCTACACCTTC. Protein sequence: CASSADRSANYGYTF. The rearrangement links TRBV19 to TRBJ1-2; TRBD1 agrees at 7 bases. CDR1 is LNHDA and CDR2 is SQIVND in the germline V gene (reference sequence). This CDR3 region has 15 residues. V lost 5 bases to trimming and J lost 0 bases; unmatched junction nucleotides: 6.

This clone was seen a few times. J is TRBJ2-3 and V is TRBV6-5, with D maybe TRBD2 (6 bases). Germline values: CDR1 MNHEY, CDR2 SVGAGI. Deletions cut 6 bases from V and 2 bases from J, with 12 bases between. The CDR3 runs 14 residues. CDR3 loop: CASRREDYTDTQYF. The CDR3, as DNA: TGTGCCAGCAGAAGGGAGGACTACACAGATACGCAGTATTTT.

This clone was counted a few times. V gene TRBV5-1 combines with J gene TRBJ2-1; TRBD1 aligns across 12 bases. Germline CDR1 and CDR2: SGHRS and YFSETQ. Germline trimming cut 5 bases from V and 9 bases from J; bases unmatched to any gene: 9. This CDR3 has 15 residues. As DNA, the CDR3 is TGCGCCAGCAGTCCCGGGACAGGGGGCCGGGGTGAGCAGTTCTTC. This gives the protein CASSPGTGGRGEQFF.

The rearrangement joins TRBV27 to TRBJ2-7; TRBD1 matches at 9 bases. In germline, CDR1 is MNHEY, CDR2 SMNVEV (reference sequence). The CDR3 covers 15 residues. V was pared by 6 bases and J by 2 bases, with 8 bases of the junction left unmatched. In nucleotides, the CDR3 is TGTGCCAGCAGGATGTCTGGACAGGGGACCTACGAGCAGTACTTC. Translation gives CASRMSGQGTYEQYF.

This clone was observed a handful of times. V gene TRBV19 combines with J gene TRBJ1-5; D ambiguous. The germline V gene encodes CDR1 LNHDA and CDR2 SQIVND (reference sequence). The CDR3 is 10 residues long. Trimming removed 4 bases at V and 6 bases at J, with 1 base between. For the CDR3, the DNA is TGTGCCAGTAGTACTCAGCCCCAGCATTTT. This encodes CASSTQPQHF.

V usage is TRBV7-9 and J usage is TRBJ2-7; D is unclear. The CDR3 loop spans 13 amino acids. Trimming left V 2 bases short and J 5 bases short, with 10 bases between. Germline V gene sequence: CDR1 SEHNR, CDR2 FQNEAQ (reference sequence). The CDR3 reads CASSLLPLHEQYF. The CDR3 DNA reads TGTGCCAGCAGCTTACTACCCCTCCACGAGCAGTACTTC.

This clone was recorded a few times. The V and J genes are TRBV10-3 and TRBJ1-4; 9 nucleotides line up with TRBD1. Trimming took 5 bases from V and 4 from J; bases not matched to a gene: 5. The germline gives CDR1 ENHRY, CDR2 SYGVKD. The CDR3 runs to 15 residues. The CDR3 is CAISKDRGDNEKLFF. CDR3 in DNA: TGTGCCATCAGTAAAGACAGGGGGGATAATGAAAAACTGTTTTTT.

This clone was seen more than once but under ten times. This rearrangement joins TRBV29-1 to TRBJ2-3; weak D call: TRBD2 (6 bases). The ends were cut back, 4 bases at V and 1 base at J, with 15 bases in the middle. Looked up from germline, CDR1 is SQVTM and CDR2 is ANQGSEA. The CDR3 consists of 15 residues. This CDR3 is CSVVWGREGTDTQYF. DNA of the CDR3: TGCAGCGTTGTCTGGGGAAGGGAGGGCACAGATACGCAGTATTTT.

The genes are TRBV5-6 and TRBJ2-7, with TRBD2 identical over 9 bases. V was clipped by 1 base and J by 4 bases; unmatched bases: 6. In germline, CDR1 is SGHDT, CDR2 YYEEEE. The length of the CDR3 is 15 residues. The CDR3, as DNA: TGTGCCAGCAGCTTGAGGCTAGCGGGATTATACGAGCAGTACTTC. Its translation is CASSLRLAGLYEQYF.

This chain links TRBV7-6 with TRBJ2-7, with D hard to call. The V end lost 1 base, the J end lost 2 bases, and 6 bases lay between the germline ends. CDR3 length: 13 amino acids. The germline V gene encodes CDR1 SGHVS and CDR2 FNYEAQ. The CDR3 region has the DNA TGTGCCAGCAGCTTAGACAGTACCTACGAGCAGTACTTC. This encodes CASSLDSTYEQYF.

The chain links TRBV2 to TRBJ1-2, with 8 nucleotides matching TRBD1. This CDR3 is 13 amino acids long. Germline V gene sequence: CDR1 SNHLY, CDR2 FYNNEI. After removal of 4 bases from V and 2 bases from J, the junction contained 0 bases not matched to a gene. In nucleotides, the CDR3 is TGTGCCAGCAGTGGACAGGGGAACTATGGCTACACCTTC. Amino acid sequence: CASSGQGNYGYTF.

The chain carries TRBV29-1 and TRBJ2-3, with D perhaps TRBD2 (6 bases). Between the trimmed V and J ends, which lost 6 bases and 4 bases, there was a span of 17 bases. CDR1 and CDR2 from the germline V gene are SQVTM and ANQGSEA. The CDR3 length is 14 residues. Here the CDR3 reads CSVFLGGEADTQYF. DNA for the CDR3: TGCAGCGTATTTTTGGGCGGGGAGGCAGATACGCAGTATTTT.

The sample holds a few counts of this clone. V usage is TRBV6-5 and J usage is TRBJ2-1, with TRBD1 matching over 9 bases. The CDR3 has 16 amino acids. Germline lookup yields CDR1 MNHEY and CDR2 SVGAGI. J lost 7 bases, V lost 0 bases, and 7 bases had no gene match. Written as DNA, the CDR3 is TGTGCCAGCAGTTACTCCCGGGACAGGGTATGGAATGAGCAGTTCTTC. Translating it yields CASSYSRDRVWNEQFF.

This chain links TRBV5-6 with TRBJ2-7; D possibly corresponds to TRBD1 (5 bases). The CDR3 totals 13 residues. Germline CDR1 SGHDT, CDR2 YYEEEE. V lost 4 bases to trimming and J lost 3 bases, with 11 bases between them. This chain's CDR3 is CASSGGHGYEQYF. The CDR3 bases are TGTGCCAGCAGCGGCGGACACGGCTACGAGCAGTACTTC.

The chain employs TRBV7-8 and TRBJ2-2, with D tentatively TRBD2 (6 bases). The CDR3 totals 15 residues. CDR1 is SGHVS, CDR2 FQNEAQ, per germline. V was cut by 4 bases and J by 5 bases, with 14 bases left in between. The CDR3 DNA follows: TGTGCCAGCAGCTCACCCCTGGCGGGGACCGGGGAGCTGTTTTTT. Its protein is CASSSPLAGTGELFF.

CDR3 nucleotide sequence: TGTGCCAGCAGCTTTGGGACAGGGGGCGCGGAGACCCAGTACTTC. Translation: CASSFGTGGAETQYF. The chain combines TRBV11-2 with TRBJ2-5, with 12 bases that match TRBD1. After removal of 3 bases from V and 5 bases from J, the junction contained 4 bases not matched to a gene. Germline-derived CDR1 and CDR2 are SGHAT and FQNNGV. The CDR3 sequence is 15 residues long.

This clone was picked up a small number of times. The chain has TRBV5-1 and TRBJ1-1, with D perhaps TRBD1 (5 bases). CDR3 length: 13 amino acids. From germline, CDR1 is SGHRS and CDR2 YFSETQ. V lost 4 bases to trimming and J lost 5 bases, with 12 bases between them. CDR3 in DNA: TGCGCCAGCAGCGTGGGGGGATATACTGAAGCTTTCTTT. This codes for CASSVGGYTEAFF.

The chain links TRBV11-2 to TRBJ1-5, with unresolved D. CDR1 SGHAT and CDR2 FQNNGV come from the germline V gene. V dropped 0 bases and J dropped 11 bases, with 17 bases sitting between them. CDR3 length: 15 residues. In nucleotides, the CDR3 is TGTGCCAGCAGCTTAGACTTAAATCCTCTCCAGTCCCAGCATTTT. The encoded protein is CASSLDLNPLQSQHF.

The sample holds a few counts of this clone. CDR3: CASSAGTVDLYEQYF. For the CDR3, the DNA is TGTGCCAGCAGCGCAGGAACCGTCGACCTCTACGAGCAGTACTTC. The chain links TRBV7-2 to TRBJ2-7; D unclear. CDR3 size: 15 residues. V lost 5 bases to trimming and J lost 3 bases, with 17 bases between them. The germline CDR1 and CDR2 sequences are SGHTA and FQGNSA.

The sample holds a few counts of this clone. The chain uses TRBV18 and TRBJ2-3; D possibly matches TRBD1 or TRBD2 (6 bases each). From germline, CDR1 is KGHSH and CDR2 LQKENI. The CDR3 covers 16 residues. Trimming cost V 4 bases and J 1 base, with 15 bases left between them. DNA for the CDR3: TGTGCCAGCTCACTAGAAACGGGGGCCGGCACAGATACGCAGTATTTT. It encodes CASSLETGAGTDTQYF. Drawing the rest from reference TRBV18 and TRBJ2-3, the complete variable domain is NAGVMQNPRHLVRRRGQEARLRCSPMKGHSHVYWYRQLPEEGLKFMVYLQKENIIDESGMPKERFSAEFPKEGPSILRIQQVVRGDSAAYFCASSLETGAGTDTQYFGPGTRLTVL.

V usage is TRBV7-2 and J usage is TRBJ2-1; 8 bases are a match to TRBD2. Per the germline V gene, CDR1 is SGHTA and CDR2 is FQGNSA. V lost 3 bases, J lost 2 bases, and 0 bases stayed unmatched. CDR3 length equals 14 residues. The CDR3 nucleotides read TGTGCCAGCAGCTTTAGCGGGACCTACAATGAGCAGTTCTTC. Its protein product is CASSFSGTYNEQFF.